This TCR beta chain comes out of a study of CD8 T cells in Susac syndrome. Roughly 0.45 to 1 ug RNA was reverse transcribed with random hexamers. Amplification of TCR beta CDR3 by immunoSEQ multiplex PCR spanned 54 Vbeta and 13 Jbeta. TCRdb reanalysed the immunoSEQ multiplex PCR reads using MiXCR and keeps one entry per CDR3 protein. The top ten hold roughly 0.11% of the sample, which has around 130,000 distinct CDR3 sequences, 90% to 95% seen once. The sequenced target, TCR beta, came from blood CD8+ and CD4+ T cells. Healthy donors, matched for age and sex, constituted the control group. TEMRA cells underwent FACS enrichment and CD8+ and CD4+ T cells underwent negative isolation. The trim removed 1 base at V and 0 bases at J, leaving 10 bases unmatched. CDR1 is LGHDT, CDR2 YNNKEL, per germline (reference sequence). This CDR3 region has 19 residues.

The TCR sequence derives from a human donor in good health. The V and J genes are TRBV3-1 and TRBJ2-2; 8 positions agree with TRBD2. Material: CD4+ T cells from PBMCs. CDR3 loop: CASSQALGAGGANTGELFF. The CDR3 DNA reads as TGTGCCAGCAGCCAAGCCTTAGGGGCGGGAGGCGCGAACACCGGGGAGCTGTTTTTT.